This note documents a single T cell receptor beta chain sequence. Terminally differentiated effector memory CD45RA+ cells were left out of the naive CD8 fraction, which was CD45RO-negative and positively selected for CCR7. The entry originates in a study of shared clonotypes between healthy human individuals. The authors distributed each subset's genomic DNA evenly over several immunoSEQ plates. The data were produced by immunoSEQ multiplex PCR, yet TCRdb's version contains in-frame clones alone and is incomplete. The repertoire holds nearly 2 million clones, with approximately 95% as singletons. Germline V lookup: CDR1 SGDLS, CDR2 YYNGEE. CDR3 length equals 14 residues. Between the trimmed V and J ends, which lost 6 bases and 0 bases, there was a span of 10 bases.

V is TRBV9 and J is TRBJ2-1; unclear D gene. This clonotype was obtained from a man aged 18 to 30 in good health. Input material: naive CD8+ T cells sorted from blood. CDR3 amino acids: CASNAGSSYNEQFF. Here the CDR3 DNA reads TGTGCCAGCAATGCCGGGTCCTCCTACAATGAGCAGTTCTTC. The full variable domain, in which reference TRBV9 and TRBJ2-1 provide the parts outside the CDR3, is DSGVTQTPKHLITATGQRVTLRCSPRSGDLSVYWYQQSLDQGLQFLIQYYNGEERAKGNILERFSAQQFPDLHSELNLSSLELGDSALYFCASNAGSSYNEQFFGPGTRLTVL.